A single sample is the source of the 31 T cell receptor beta chains below, sequenced in a study of T cell repertoires in cytomegalovirus infection. One entry per CDR3 protein, called by TCRdb with MiXCR from the reads. The sample has about 570,000 distinct CDR3 sequences, 40% seen once. For these TCRs, the target antigens are not known. Sequences were derived from cultured PBMCs, sampled from culture after CMV antigen stimulation. The receptors originated from a human donor in good health (CMV status not recorded). Some clones in this sample may be carry-over from other donors' samples.

This chain links TRBV27 with TRBJ1-4; D is unclear. The CDR3 loop spans 13 amino acids. V lost 3 bases and J lost 11, with 13 bases in between. Looked up from germline, CDR1 is MNHEY and CDR2 is SMNVEV (reference sequence). CDR3 sequence reads: CASSFSPVGKLFF. The CDR3 bases are TGTGCCAGCAGTTTTTCCCCTGTTGGGAAACTGTTTTTT.

The chain joins TRBV15 to TRBJ1-4, with 8 bases aligning to TRBD1. The V gene's germline CDR1 is LNHNV and CDR2 YYDKDF (reference sequence). The trim removed 7 bases at V and 4 bases at J, leaving 5 bases unmatched. The CDR3 is 14 residues long. The CDR3 region has the DNA TGTGCCACCACAGAGGACAGGGTTAATGAAAAACTGTTTTTT. This translates into CATTEDRVNEKLFF.

The rearrangement links TRBV6-1 to TRBJ2-5; TRBD2 agrees at 7 bases. After removal of 6 bases from V and 3 bases from J, the junction contained 10 bases not matched to a gene. CDR1 is MNHNS and CDR2 is SASEGT in the germline V gene. The CDR3 has 15 residues. The CDR3 here is CASSLQLAIKETQYF. CDR3 in DNA: TGTGCCAGCAGCCTCCAACTAGCGATCAAAGAGACCCAGTACTTC.

J is TRBJ2-7 and V is TRBV4-1; D remains unclear. Trimming left V 1 base short and J 5 bases short, with 9 bases between. The germline gives CDR1 MGHRA, CDR2 YSYEKL. The CDR3 sequence is 13 residues long. The CDR3 bases are TGCGCCAGCAGCCAAGTAGGAACGGACGAGCAGTACTTC. Its translation is CASSQVGTDEQYF.

V usage is TRBV7-9 and J usage is TRBJ1-5, with 7 bases fitting TRBD1. From germline, CDR1 is SEHNR and CDR2 FQNEAQ (reference sequence). The CDR3 totals 16 residues. V lost 5 bases, J lost 0 bases, and 7 bases stayed unmatched. The CDR3 DNA is TGTGCCAGCAGCCAAGGGGGCAGTTATAGCAATCAGCCCCAGCATTTT. Translation: CASSQGGSYSNQPQHF.

V usage is TRBV11-2 and J usage is TRBJ1-6, with 7 bases identical to TRBD1. V trimming: 5 bases; J trimming: 8 bases; junction bases outside the gene matches: 6. The CDR3 runs 14 residues. The germline CDR1 and CDR2 sequences are SGHAT and FQNNGV. The CDR3 DNA follows: TGTGCCAGCAGCGTTCTCAGGGGGGATTCACCCCTCCACTTT. This encodes CASSVLRGDSPLHF.

This clonotype was detected a few times. This chain uses TRBV7-8 with TRBJ2-7; 7 bases align to TRBD1. V lost 11 bases and J lost 6; bases outside the gene matches: 4. The CDR3 sequence is 10 residues long. Looked up from germline, CDR1 is SGHVS and CDR2 is FQNEAQ. As DNA, the CDR3 is TGTGCCCTAGGGGGCGCCGAGCAGTACTTC. Translating it yields CALGGAEQYF.

The chain combines TRBV5-6 with TRBJ2-3, with D possibly called TRBD1 or TRBD2 (6 bases each). V was trimmed by 4 bases and J by 8 bases, leaving 14 bases between them. The germline V gene encodes CDR1 SGHDT and CDR2 YYEEEE. The CDR3 covers 13 residues. The DNA of the CDR3 is TGTGCCAGCAGCACCTGGACAGCGGGTACGCAGTATTTT. Protein product: CASSTWTAGTQYF.

V gene TRBV15 combines with J gene TRBJ2-5; either TRBD1 or TRBD2 may supply D (5 bases each). The V end lost 3 bases, the J end lost 5 bases, and 16 bases lay between the germline ends. The CDR3 is made up of 15 amino acids. Germline V gene sequence: CDR1 LNHNV, CDR2 YYDKDF (reference sequence). The CDR3 DNA reads TGTGCCACCAGCAGGACTGGGACGATAGGGGAGACCCAGTACTTC. Its protein product is CATSRTGTIGETQYF.

This sequence joins TRBV28 and TRBJ2-2; TRBD1 matches 7 bases. The V gene end was trimmed by 5 bases and the J gene end by 7 bases; junction bases not matched to a gene: 13. The CDR3 has 16 residues. Germline V gene sequence: CDR1 MDHEN, CDR2 SYDVKM. The CDR3 coding sequence is TGTGCCAGCAGTACATCCGGGACAGACATGGGCGGGGAGCTGTTTTTT. Translation: CASSTSGTDMGGELFF. Combining the CDR3 with reference TRBV28 and TRBJ2-2 gives the whole variable domain DVKVTQSSRYLVKRTGEKVFLECVQDMDHENMFWYRQDPGLGLRLIYFSYDVKMKEKGDIPEGYSVSREKKERFSLILESASTNQTSMYLCASSTSGTDMGGELFFGEGSRLTVL.

This clonotype has only a few counts. As DNA, the CDR3 is TGTGCCAGCAGCTTGAAGTTAGGGCTCAGCCAGTCGAAGTACAATGAGCAGTTCTTC. This codes for CASSLKLGLSQSKYNEQFF. This chain links TRBV7-6 with TRBJ2-1; no clear D. V lost 3 bases and J 4 bases, leaving 25 bases between the germline ends. This CDR3 comprises 19 residues. CDR1 is SGHVS, CDR2 FNYEAQ, per germline.

The CDR3 loop reads CATSDPGQPQHF. CDR3 coding DNA: TGTGCCACCAGTGATCCCGGTCAGCCCCAGCATTTT. The chain uses TRBV24-1 and TRBJ1-5, with unresolved D. The CDR3 totals 12 residues. Germline V gives CDR1 KGHDR, CDR2 SFDVKD. V was clipped by 3 bases and J by 6 bases, with 5 bases between them.

The chain has TRBV19 and TRBJ2-5; 8 bases align to TRBD2. Germline V lookup: CDR1 LNHDA, CDR2 SQIVND (reference sequence). With 4 bases clipped from V and 5 bases from J, the junction kept 6 bases outside the gene matches. The CDR3 spans 14 residues. CDR3 coding DNA: TGTGCCAGTAGTAAGGGACTAGGGGTGGAGACCCAGTACTTC. Its translation is CASSKGLGVETQYF.

This chain connects TRBV4-1 to TRBJ2-1; D is possibly TRBD2 (6 bases). Trimming removed 2 bases from V and 7 bases from J, with 18 bases in between. Germline V gives CDR1 MGHRA, CDR2 YSYEKL. The CDR3 totals 16 residues. This CDR3 reads CASSQFFAGTRNEQFF. DNA for the CDR3: TGCGCCAGCAGCCAATTCTTTGCGGGGACCCGGAATGAGCAGTTCTTC.

The chain employs TRBV27 and TRBJ2-3, with TRBD1 identical over 8 bases. The CDR3 is made up of 15 amino acids. V lost 0 bases to trimming and J lost 12 bases; unmatched junction nucleotides: 11. CDR1 is MNHEY and CDR2 is SMNVEV in the germline V gene (reference sequence). The CDR3 loop is CASSLSRTGRGTQYF. The CDR3 DNA reads as TGTGCCAGCAGTTTATCGAGGACAGGGAGAGGTACACAGTATTTT.

This chain connects TRBV7-8 to TRBJ2-5; TRBD1 might be the D (5 bases). The V and J ends lost 4 bases and 3 bases respectively, with 12 bases between them. Germline values: CDR1 SGHVS, CDR2 FQNEAQ. This CDR3 contains 14 residues. CDR3 in amino acids: CASSSRDREETQYF. The CDR3 bases are TGTGCCAGCAGCTCCAGGGATAGGGAAGAGACCCAGTACTTC.

The sample holds a few counts of this clonotype. The chain links TRBV4-3 to TRBJ1-6; no firm D call. Germline CDR1 reads LGHNA; CDR2 reads YSLEER. V lost 5 bases, J lost 4 bases, and 15 bases lay in between. The CDR3 is 16 amino acids. In nucleotides, the CDR3 is TGCGCCAGCAGCTACTGGGCCCCGGGTTATAATTCACCCCTCCACTTT. Protein: CASSYWAPGYNSPLHF.

This clonotype was recorded once. The chain has TRBV5-5 and TRBJ2-1; no clear D gene. The germline V gene has CDR1 SGHKS and CDR2 YYEKEE (reference sequence). Trimming took 0 bases from V and 0 from J, leaving 10 bases between them. The CDR3 runs 16 residues. The CDR3, as DNA: TGTGCCAGCAGCTTGGGGCGGCGGAGCTCCTACAATGAGCAGTTCTTC. It yields the protein CASSLGRRSSYNEQFF. Full variable domain (outside the CDR3, taken from reference TRBV5-5 and TRBJ2-1): DAGVTQSPTHLIKTRGQQVTLRCSPISGHKSVSWYQQVLGQGPQFIFQYYEKEERGRGNFPDRFSARQFPNYSSELNVNALLLGDSALYLCASSLGRRSSYNEQFFGPGTRLTVL.

This clonotype occurred a few times. The chain is built from TRBV7-2 and TRBJ2-1, with 14 nucleotides matching TRBD2. Germline trimming cut 5 bases from V and 3 bases from J; bases unmatched to any gene: 3. The CDR3 length is 16 residues. The germline CDR1 and CDR2 sequences are SGHTA and FQGNSA. DNA of the CDR3: TGTGCCAGCAGCCGGGGGACTAGCGGGAGCTACAATGAGCAGTTCTTC. It codes for CASSRGTSGSYNEQFF. The variable domain in full, completed from reference TRBV7-2 and TRBJ2-1, reads GAGVSQSPSNKVTEKGKDVELRCDPISGHTALYWYRQSLGQGLEFLIYFQGNSAPDKSGLPSDRFSAERTGGSVSTLTIQRTQQEDSAVYLCASSRGTSGSYNEQFFGPGTRLTVL.

The gene calls are TRBV28 and TRBJ1-1; D is unclear. The CDR3 has 14 amino acids. CDR1 is MDHEN and CDR2 is SYDVKM in the germline V gene. V was pared by 1 base and J by 3 bases, with 9 bases between. For the CDR3, the DNA is TGTGCCAGCAGTTTATTTCACGAGGACACTGAAGCTTTCTTT. Protein sequence: CASSLFHEDTEAFF.

This clonotype was seen more than once but under ten times. J is TRBJ2-5 and V is TRBV6-5, with 7 bases identical to TRBD2. Per the germline V gene, CDR1 is MNHEY and CDR2 is SVGAGI. The CDR3 length is 15 residues. After removal of 5 bases from V and 3 bases from J, the junction contained 9 bases not matched to a gene. CDR3 in amino acids: CASSGEGRGEETQYF. The CDR3 region has the DNA TGTGCCAGCAGTGGTGAGGGCCGGGGGGAAGAGACCCAGTACTTC.

In its sample, this clonotype was seen a few times. The chain carries TRBV28 and TRBJ2-2; tentatively, D is TRBD1 or TRBD2 (6 bases each). V lost 7 bases and J 0 bases, leaving 15 bases between the germline ends. Per the germline V gene, CDR1 is MDHEN and CDR2 is SYDVKM. CDR3 length: 16 amino acids. CDR3 sequence (DNA): TGTGCCAGCACCCTCCGGGGGCTTACGAACACCGGGGAGCTGTTTTTT. The encoded protein is CASTLRGLTNTGELFF. Complete variable domain (other parts from reference TRBV28 and TRBJ2-2): DVKVTQSSRYLVKRTGEKVFLECVQDMDHENMFWYRQDPGLGLRLIYFSYDVKMKEKGDIPEGYSVSREKKERFSLILESASTNQTSMYLCASTLRGLTNTGELFFGEGSRLTVL.

The chain has TRBV11-3 and TRBJ2-7; unclear D gene. Germline CDR1 SGHNT, CDR2 YENEEA. This CDR3 contains 18 residues. Trimming cost V 0 bases and J 2 bases, with 20 bases left between them. DNA for the CDR3: TGTGCCAGCAGCTTAGAGGTCCGTGAGACGGCACCACCCTACGAGCAGTACTTC. Its translation is CASSLEVRETAPPYEQYF. Full variable domain (outside the CDR3, taken from reference TRBV11-3 and TRBJ2-7): EAGVVQSPRYKIIEKKQPVAFWCNPISGHNTLYWYLQNLGQGPELLIRYENEEAVDDSQLPKDRFSAERLKGVDSTLKIQPAELGDSAVYLCASSLEVRETAPPYEQYFGPGTRLTVT.

The chain couples TRBV7-9 to TRBJ2-7, with a tentative D call TRBD1 (6 bases). The CDR3 consists of 14 residues. Trimming removed 3 bases at V and 3 bases at J, with 12 bases between. Germline V CDR1 and CDR2: SEHNR, FQNEAQ (reference sequence). The CDR3 here is CASSFEDRLYEQYF. The CDR3 DNA is TGTGCCAGCAGCTTTGAGGACAGACTCTACGAGCAGTACTTC. Full variable domain (outside the CDR3, taken from reference TRBV7-9 and TRBJ2-7): DTGVSQNPRHKITKRGQNVTFRCDPISEHNRLYWYRQTLGQGPEFLTYFQNEAQLEKSRLLSDRFSAERPKGSFSTLEIQRTEQGDSAMYLCASSFEDRLYEQYFGPGTRLTVT.

The chain uses TRBV28 and TRBJ1-5; D ambiguous. Germline CDR1 is MDHEN and CDR2 is SYDVKM. V was shortened by 4 bases and J by 2 bases, with 15 bases between the two germline ends. The CDR3 loop spans 16 amino acids. The DNA of the CDR3 is TGTGCCAGCAGTTCTAGGACGTATTACCGCAATCAGCCCCAGCATTTT. Translated, it gives CASSSRTYYRNQPQHF.

This sequence joins TRBV18 and TRBJ2-1; D is ambiguous. V gave up 5 bases and J gave up 10 bases, with 15 bases separating them. CDR3 length equals 13 residues. Germline V gene data show CDR1 as KGHSH and CDR2 as LQKENI. The CDR3 reads CASSVRSAAEQFF. CDR3 in DNA: TGTGCCAGCTCAGTTCGCTCGGCGGCGGAGCAGTTCTTC.

This clonotype appeared a few times. J is TRBJ2-1 and V is TRBV7-9, with 12 bases matching TRBD2. V dropped 5 bases and J dropped 8; count of bases not matched to a gene: 22. The V gene's germline CDR1 is SEHNR and CDR2 FQNEAQ (reference sequence). The CDR3 totals 20 residues. CDR3 residues: CASSRRLTPTSGRGWHEQFF. Written as DNA, the CDR3 is TGTGCCAGCAGCCGAAGACTAACCCCGACTAGCGGGAGAGGGTGGCATGAGCAGTTCTTC.

The chain recombines TRBV6-2 or TRBV6-3 with TRBJ2-7, with 9 bases fitting TRBD2. V lost 4 bases, J lost 6 bases, and 10 bases stayed unmatched. The CDR3 is 15 residues long. The germline gives CDR1 MNHEY, CDR2 SVGEGT. The CDR3 spells CASSWGLARIGEQYF. The DNA of the CDR3 is TGTGCCAGCAGTTGGGGACTAGCAAGAATAGGCGAGCAGTACTTC.

The CDR3 sequence: CSALGGTSQETQYF. CDR3 bases: TGCAGCGCCCTGGGGGGGACTTCTCAGGAGACCCAGTACTTC. The chain combines TRBV29-1 with TRBJ2-5, with 7 bases matching TRBD2. CDR3 length equals 14 residues. CDR1 and CDR2 from the germline V gene are SQVTM and ANQGSEA. V lost 7 bases to trimming and J lost 5 bases; unmatched junction nucleotides: 13.

The chain couples TRBV24-1 to TRBJ2-3; the match to TRBD1 covers 9 bases. CDR1 KGHDR and CDR2 SFDVKD come from the germline V gene. There are 17 residues in the CDR3. With 5 bases clipped from V and 2 bases from J, the junction kept 10 bases outside the gene matches. The CDR3 region has the DNA TGTGCCACCAGTGGCCCCGAAGGGACAGGGATCACAGATACGCAGTATTTT. Protein sequence: CATSGPEGTGITDTQYF.

The chain links TRBV7-8 to TRBJ2-1; 9 bases agree with TRBD2. V lost 0 bases to trimming and J lost 6 bases; unmatched junction nucleotides: 9. Germline CDR1 is SGHVS and CDR2 is FQNEAQ. The CDR3 runs 17 residues. The DNA for the CDR3 is TGTGCCAGCAGCTTAGCGCAGGGTAGCGGGAGCACCAATGAGCAGTTCTTC. Translating gives CASSLAQGSGSTNEQFF.